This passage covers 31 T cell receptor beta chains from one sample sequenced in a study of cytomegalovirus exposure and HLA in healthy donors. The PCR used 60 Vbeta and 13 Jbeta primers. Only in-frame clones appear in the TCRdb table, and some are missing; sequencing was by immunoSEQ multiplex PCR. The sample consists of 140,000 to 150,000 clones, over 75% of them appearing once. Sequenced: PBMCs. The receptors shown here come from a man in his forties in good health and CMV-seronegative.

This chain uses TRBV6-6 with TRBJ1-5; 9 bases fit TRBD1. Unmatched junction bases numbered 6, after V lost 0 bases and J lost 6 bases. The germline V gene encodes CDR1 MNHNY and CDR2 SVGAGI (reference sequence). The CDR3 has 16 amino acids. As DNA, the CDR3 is TGTGCCAGCAGTTACTCAGGGGACAGGGAGGTTCAGCCCCAGCATTTT. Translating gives CASSYSGDREVQPQHF.

The CDR3 spells CASSLAGQGAAEAFF. In DNA form, the CDR3 reads TGTGCCAGCAGCTTAGCAGGACAGGGGGCCGCTGAAGCTTTCTTT. The chain employs TRBV7-8 and TRBJ1-1; 11 bases are shared with TRBD1. CDR3 size: 15 residues. V lost 0 bases and J lost 6; bases outside the gene matches: 3. CDR1 SGHVS and CDR2 FQNEAQ come from the germline V gene.

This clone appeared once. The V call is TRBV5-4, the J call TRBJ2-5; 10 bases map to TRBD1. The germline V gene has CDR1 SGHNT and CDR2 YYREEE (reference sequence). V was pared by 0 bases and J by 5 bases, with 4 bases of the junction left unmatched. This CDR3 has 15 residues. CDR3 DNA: TGTGCCAGCAGCTTGGGGGGACAGGGGAGGGAGACCCAGTACTTC. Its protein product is CASSLGGQGRETQYF.

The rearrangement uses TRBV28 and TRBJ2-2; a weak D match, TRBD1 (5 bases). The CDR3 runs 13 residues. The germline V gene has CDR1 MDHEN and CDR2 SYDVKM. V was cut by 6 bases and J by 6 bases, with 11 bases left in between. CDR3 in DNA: TGTGCCAGCAGCCCAGGGCAGGCCGGGGAGCTGTTTTTT. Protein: CASSPGQAGELFF.

CDR3 in DNA: TGTGCCAGCAGTGACCGACTTGACAGATGGGCGAACACTGAAGCTTTCTTT. Protein: CASSDRLDRWANTEAFF. The chain is built from TRBV6-4 and TRBJ1-1; maybe TRBD1 (5 bases). The V gene's germline CDR1 is MRHNA and CDR2 SNTAGT. The V and J ends lost 2 bases and 1 base respectively, with 17 bases between them. The CDR3 contains 17 residues.

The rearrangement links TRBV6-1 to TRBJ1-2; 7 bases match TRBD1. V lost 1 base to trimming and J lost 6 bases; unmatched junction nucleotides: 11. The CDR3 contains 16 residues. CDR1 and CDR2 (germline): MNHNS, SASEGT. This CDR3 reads CASSEEGQWLFNGYTF. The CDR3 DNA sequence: TGTGCCAGCAGTGAAGAGGGACAGTGGCTTTTTAATGGCTACACCTTC.

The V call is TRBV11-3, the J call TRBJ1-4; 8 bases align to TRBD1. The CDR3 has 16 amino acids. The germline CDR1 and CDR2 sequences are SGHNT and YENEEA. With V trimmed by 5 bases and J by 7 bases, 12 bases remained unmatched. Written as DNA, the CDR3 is TGTGCCAGCAGCCACAAGGACAGGGCGGTTATTGAAAAACTGTTTTTT. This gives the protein CASSHKDRAVIEKLFF.

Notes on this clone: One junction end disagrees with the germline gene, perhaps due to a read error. The CDR3 DNA reads TGTGCCAGTAGCTTAGGGGACATTAGCACAGATACGCAGTATTTT. Translating it yields CASSLGDISTDTQYF. The genes are TRBV7-3 and TRBJ2-3; tentatively, D is TRBD1 (6 bases). This CDR3 is built from 15 residues. CDR1 is SGHTA, CDR2 FQGTGA, per germline.

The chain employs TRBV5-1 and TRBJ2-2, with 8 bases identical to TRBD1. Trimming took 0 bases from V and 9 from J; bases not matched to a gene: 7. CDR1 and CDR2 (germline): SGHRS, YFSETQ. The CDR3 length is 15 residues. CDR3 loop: CASSLDGQGARELFF. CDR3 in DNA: TGCGCCAGCAGCTTGGACGGGCAGGGGGCACGGGAGCTGTTTTTT. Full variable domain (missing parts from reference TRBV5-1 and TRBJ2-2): KAGVTQTPRYLIKTRGQQVTLSCSPISGHRSVSWYQQTPGQGLQFLFEYFSETQRNKGNFPGRFSGRQFSNSRSEMNVSTLELGDSALYLCASSLDGQGARELFFGEGSRLTVL.

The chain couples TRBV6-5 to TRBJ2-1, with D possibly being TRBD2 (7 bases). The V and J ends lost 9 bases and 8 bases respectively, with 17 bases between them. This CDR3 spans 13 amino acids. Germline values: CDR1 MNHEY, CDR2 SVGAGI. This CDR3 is CASREGGGDEQFF. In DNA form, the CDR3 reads TGTGCCAGTAGGGAAGGGGGGGGCGATGAGCAGTTCTTC.

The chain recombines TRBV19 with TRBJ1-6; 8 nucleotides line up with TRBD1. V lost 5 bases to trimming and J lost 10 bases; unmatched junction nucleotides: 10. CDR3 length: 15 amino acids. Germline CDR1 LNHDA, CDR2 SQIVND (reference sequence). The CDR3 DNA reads TGTGCCAGTAGTCTCCTCCAGGGGGCACAATCACCCCTCCACTTT. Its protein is CASSLLQGAQSPLHF.

CDR3: CASSESAGGSYEQYF. CDR3 DNA: TGTGCCAGCAGTGAATCGGCAGGGGGATCCTACGAGCAGTACTTC. The rearrangement uses TRBV6-4 and TRBJ2-7; 7 nucleotides line up with TRBD1. This CDR3 comprises 15 residues. Germline V CDR1 and CDR2: MRHNA, SNTAGT. Germline trimming cut 3 bases from V and 1 base from J; bases unmatched to any gene: 6.

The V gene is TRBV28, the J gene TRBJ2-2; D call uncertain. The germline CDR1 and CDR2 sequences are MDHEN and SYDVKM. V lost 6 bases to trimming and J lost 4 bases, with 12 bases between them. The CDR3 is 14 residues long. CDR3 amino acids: CASRVTLVTGELFF. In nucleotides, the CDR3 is TGTGCCAGCAGAGTGACATTGGTCACCGGGGAGCTGTTTTTT.

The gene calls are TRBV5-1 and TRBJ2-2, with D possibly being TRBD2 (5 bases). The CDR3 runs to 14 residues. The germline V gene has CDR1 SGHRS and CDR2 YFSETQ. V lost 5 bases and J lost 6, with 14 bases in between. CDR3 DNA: TGCGCCAGCAGATGGACCGGGGATGCCGGGGAGCTGTTTTTT. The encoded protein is CASRWTGDAGELFF. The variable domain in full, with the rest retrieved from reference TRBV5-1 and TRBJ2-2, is KAGVTQTPRYLIKTRGQQVTLSCSPISGHRSVSWYQQTPGQGLQFLFEYFSETQRNKGNFPGRFSGRQFSNSRSEMNVSTLELGDSALYLCASRWTGDAGELFFGEGSRLTVL.

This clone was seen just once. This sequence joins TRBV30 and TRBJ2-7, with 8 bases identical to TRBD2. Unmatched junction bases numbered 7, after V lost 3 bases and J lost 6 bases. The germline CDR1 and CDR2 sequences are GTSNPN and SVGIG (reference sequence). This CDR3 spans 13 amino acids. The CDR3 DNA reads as TGTGCCTGGAGAGGGACTAGTCCCTTCGAGCAGTACTTC. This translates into CAWRGTSPFEQYF.

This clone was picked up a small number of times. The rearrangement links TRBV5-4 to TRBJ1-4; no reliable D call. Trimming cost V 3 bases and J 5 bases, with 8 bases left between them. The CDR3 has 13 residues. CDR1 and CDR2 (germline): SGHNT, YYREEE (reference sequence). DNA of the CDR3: TGTGCCAGCAGCTCGGGGATCAATGAAAAACTGTTTTTT. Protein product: CASSSGINEKLFF.

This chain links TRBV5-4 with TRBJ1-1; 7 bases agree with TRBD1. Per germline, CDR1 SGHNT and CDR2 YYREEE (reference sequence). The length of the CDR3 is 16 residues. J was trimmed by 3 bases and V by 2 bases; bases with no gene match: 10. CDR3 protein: CASSFQGDNWDTEAFF. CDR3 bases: TGTGCCAGCAGCTTCCAGGGGGACAATTGGGACACTGAAGCTTTCTTT.

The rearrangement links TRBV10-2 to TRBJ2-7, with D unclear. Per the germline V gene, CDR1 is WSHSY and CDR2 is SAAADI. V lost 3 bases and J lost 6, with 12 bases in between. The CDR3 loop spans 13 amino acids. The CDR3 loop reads CASSETGPLEQYF. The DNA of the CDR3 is TGCGCCAGCAGTGAAACGGGTCCTCTCGAGCAGTACTTC.

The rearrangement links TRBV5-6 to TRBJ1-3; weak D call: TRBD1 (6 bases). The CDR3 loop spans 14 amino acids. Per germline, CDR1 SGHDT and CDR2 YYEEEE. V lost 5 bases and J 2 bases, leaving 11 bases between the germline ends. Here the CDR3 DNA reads TGTGCCAGCAGACACAGGGATCCTGGAAACACCATATATTTT. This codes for CASRHRDPGNTIYF.

CDR3 loop: CASSDSAGGATDTQYF. For the CDR3, the DNA is TGTGCCAGCAGTGACTCGGCCGGGGGGGCGACAGATACGCAGTATTTT. This chain uses TRBV2 with TRBJ2-3; 8 bases fit TRBD2. The CDR3 consists of 16 residues. V gave up 3 bases and J gave up 3 bases; unmatched junction bases: 8. Germline V gene lookup returns CDR1 SNHLY and CDR2 FYNNEI.

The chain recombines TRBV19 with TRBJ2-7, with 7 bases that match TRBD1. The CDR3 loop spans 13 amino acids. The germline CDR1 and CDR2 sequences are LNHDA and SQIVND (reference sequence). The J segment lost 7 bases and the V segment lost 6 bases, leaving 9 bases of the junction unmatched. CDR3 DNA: TGTGCCAGTAGACCCGCACAGGGGATGGAGCAGTACTTC. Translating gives CASRPAQGMEQYF.

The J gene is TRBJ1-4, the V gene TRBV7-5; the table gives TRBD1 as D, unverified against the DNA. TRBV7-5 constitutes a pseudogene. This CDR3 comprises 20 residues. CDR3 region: CVRSLALWQGVGRTNEKLFF. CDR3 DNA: TGTGTCAGAAGCTTAGCTTTGTGGCAGGGGGTGGGGCGAACTAATGAAAAACTGTTTTTT.

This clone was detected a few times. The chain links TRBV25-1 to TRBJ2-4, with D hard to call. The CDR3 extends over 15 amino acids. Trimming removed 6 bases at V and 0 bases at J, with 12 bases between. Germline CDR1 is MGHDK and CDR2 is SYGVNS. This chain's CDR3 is CASRLPPLAKNIQYF. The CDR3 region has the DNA TGTGCCAGCAGGCTACCTCCCCTAGCCAAAAACATTCAGTACTTC.

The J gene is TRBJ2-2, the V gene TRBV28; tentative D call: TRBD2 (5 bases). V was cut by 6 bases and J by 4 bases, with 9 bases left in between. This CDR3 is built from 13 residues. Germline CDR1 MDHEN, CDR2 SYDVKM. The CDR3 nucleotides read TGTGCCAGCAGCTTCCGGGGCACCGGGGAGCTGTTTTTT. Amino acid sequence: CASSFRGTGELFF.

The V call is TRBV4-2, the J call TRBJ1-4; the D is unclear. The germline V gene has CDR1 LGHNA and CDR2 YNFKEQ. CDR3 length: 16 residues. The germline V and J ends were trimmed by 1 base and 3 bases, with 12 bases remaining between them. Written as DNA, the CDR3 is TGTGCCAGCAGCCAAGGGGAGGCGACGGCTAATGAAAAACTGTTTTTT. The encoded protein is CASSQGEATANEKLFF.

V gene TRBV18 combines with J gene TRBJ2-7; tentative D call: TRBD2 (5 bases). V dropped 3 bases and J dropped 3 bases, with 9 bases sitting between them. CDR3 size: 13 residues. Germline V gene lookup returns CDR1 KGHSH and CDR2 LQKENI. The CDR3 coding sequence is TGTGCCAGCTCACCCCTCGAGGGCTACGAGCAGTACTTC. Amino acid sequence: CASSPLEGYEQYF.

This CDR3 reads CASSLRGQGYEQYF. The DNA of the CDR3 is TGTGCCAGTAGTCTCCGGGGACAGGGCTACGAGCAGTACTTC. The V call is TRBV19, the J call TRBJ2-7; 9 positions agree with TRBD1. In germline, CDR1 is LNHDA, CDR2 SQIVND (reference sequence). CDR3 length: 14 amino acids. V lost 5 bases, J lost 3 bases, and 5 bases stayed unmatched.

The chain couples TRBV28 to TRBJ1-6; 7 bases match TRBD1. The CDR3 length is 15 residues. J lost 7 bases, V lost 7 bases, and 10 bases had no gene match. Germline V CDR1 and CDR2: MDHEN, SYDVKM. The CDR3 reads CASTRQGIWNSPLHF. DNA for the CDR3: TGTGCCAGCACCAGACAGGGAATTTGGAATTCACCCCTCCACTTT.

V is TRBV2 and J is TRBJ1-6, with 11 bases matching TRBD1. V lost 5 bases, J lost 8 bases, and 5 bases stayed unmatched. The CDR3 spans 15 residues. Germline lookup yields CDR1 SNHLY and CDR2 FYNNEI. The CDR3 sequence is CASSRTGGSDSPLHF. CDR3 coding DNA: TGTGCCAGCAGTAGGACAGGGGGCTCCGATTCACCCCTCCACTTT. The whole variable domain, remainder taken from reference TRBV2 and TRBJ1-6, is EPEVTQTPSHQVTQMGQEVILRCVPISNHLYFYWYRQILGQKVEFLVSFYNNEISEKSEIFDDQFSVERPDGSNFTLKIRSTKLEDSAMYFCASSRTGGSDSPLHFGNGTRLTVT.

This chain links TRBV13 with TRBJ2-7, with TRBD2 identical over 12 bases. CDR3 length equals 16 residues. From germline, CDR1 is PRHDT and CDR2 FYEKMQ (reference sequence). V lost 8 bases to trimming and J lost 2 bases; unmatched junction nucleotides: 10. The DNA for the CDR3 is TGTGCCAGCTCCTGGACTAGCGGGGACTACCCCTACGAGCAGTACTTC. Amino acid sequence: CASSWTSGDYPYEQYF.

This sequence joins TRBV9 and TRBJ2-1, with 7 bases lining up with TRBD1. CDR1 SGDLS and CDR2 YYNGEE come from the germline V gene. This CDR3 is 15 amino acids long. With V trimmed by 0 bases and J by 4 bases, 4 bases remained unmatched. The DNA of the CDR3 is TGTGCCAGCAGCGTAGGACAGGGAGTATACAATGAGCAGTTCTTC. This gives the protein CASSVGQGVYNEQFF.